Detailed here is one T cell receptor beta chain. The antigen is not known. TCRdb's table, derived via immunoSEQ multiplex PCR, lists solely in-frame clones and lacks some. The sample gives about 500,000 clones, about 74% of which show up once; around 13% is in the top ten. Germline V gene sequence: CDR1 MNHEY, CDR2 SVGAGI. This CDR3 is built from 15 residues. The V gene end was trimmed by 6 bases and the J gene end by 1 base; junction bases not matched to a gene: 6. The data were obtained in a study of shared clonotypes between healthy human individuals. Study details: Researchers drew samples from a couple of women and a few men aged 18 to 49.

The donors, healthy adults who were HIV-negative, had experienced no recent acute infections or vaccinations. Study-wide findings and caveats: Only blood underwent sampling, and tissue repertoires likely differ.

The sample was PBMCs. The rearrangement links TRBV6-5 to TRBJ2-1; 7 positions agree with TRBD1. This receptor was identified in a woman aged 35 to 49 in good health. Some clones in this sample may be carry-over from other donors' samples. CDR3 residues: CASSPRQGSYNEQFF. The CDR3 DNA reads as TGTGCCAGCAGCCCCCGACAGGGTTCCTACAATGAGCAGTTCTTC.